This T cell receptor (beta chain) was retrieved from a study of blood T cell repertoires in COVID-19. Assay: immunoSEQ multiplex PCR; the TCRdb copy retains only in-frame clones and omits some. The sample holds about 290,000 clones; roughly 90% are singletons and the top ten take around 10%. V gave up 7 bases and J gave up 3 bases, with 15 bases separating them. The CDR3 spans 14 residues. The V gene's germline CDR1 is MNHEY and CDR2 SMNVEV (reference sequence). The gene calls are TRBV27 and TRBJ1-1; D gene uncertain. The sequence derives from a woman younger than 45 with COVID-19, enrolled during active disease. Sequencing used peripheral blood. CDR3 sequence (DNA): TGTGCCAGCACCCCTTTCGGGAGGGACACTGAAGCTTTCTTT. Protein sequence: CASTPFGRDTEAFF.